Listed here are 15 T cell receptor beta chains from one sample, sequenced in a study of a mutant IDH1 vaccine in newly diagnosed glioma. Only in-frame clones appear in the TCRdb table, and some are missing; sequencing was by immunoSEQ multiplex PCR. The sample contains tens of thousands of clones, approximately 82% of which appear only once. What these receptors recognize is not known. Time point meaning: week 47, end of study. With topical imiquimod, each dose of the vaccine consisted of 300 ug of mutant IDH1 20-mer peptide. Sequencing used PBMCs, obtained from a glioma patient whose treatment included an IDH1 peptide vaccine. The origin of the receptors is a man younger than 30 with glioma. Some clones in this sample may be carry-over from other donors' samples.

The rearrangement uses TRBV7-2 and TRBJ1-2, with no clear D. The CDR3 length is 15 residues. Trimming left V 6 bases short and J 8 bases short, with 22 bases between. Germline assignment: CDR1 SGHTA and CDR2 FQGNSA. Here the CDR3 reads CASSLTDPSRGGYTF. The CDR3 region has the DNA TGTGCCAGCAGTTTAACAGATCCAAGCAGAGGCGGCTACACCTTC.

The chain has TRBV7-8 and TRBJ1-1; D not certain. The germline V gene encodes CDR1 SGHVS and CDR2 FQNEAQ. The CDR3 covers 14 residues. Trimming removed 1 base at V and 1 base at J, with 7 bases between. The CDR3, as DNA: TGTGCCAGCAGCTTAGTCAGCGAGAACACTGAAGCTTTCTTT. It encodes CASSLVSENTEAFF.

The chain couples TRBV6-6 to TRBJ1-4, with no clear D. The V gene's germline CDR1 is MNHNY and CDR2 SVGAGI (reference sequence). Trimming took off 3 bases at V and 4 bases at J, with 9 bases between the two ends. The CDR3 is 14 residues long. Written as DNA, the CDR3 is TGTGCCAGCAGTTATAAACAGATTAATGAAAAACTGTTTTTT. Translating gives CASSYKQINEKLFF.

This chain connects TRBV6-1 to TRBJ1-1; 8 positions match TRBD1. The CDR3 contains 17 residues. J gave up 8 bases and V 3 bases, and 17 bases lay outside the gene matches. CDR1 and CDR2 from the germline V gene are MNHNS and SASEGT. The CDR3 reads CASSDWTGFGGAQEAFF. The CDR3, as DNA: TGTGCCAGCAGTGATTGGACAGGGTTTGGGGGGGCCCAAGAAGCTTTCTTT.

This sequence joins TRBV4-3 and TRBJ2-7, with 7 positions matching TRBD1. Germline CDR1 reads LGHNA; CDR2 reads YSLEER. Losses at the gene ends were 0 bases for V and 5 bases for J; bases not matched to a gene: 7. The CDR3 spans 15 residues. The CDR3 DNA reads TGCGCCAGCAGCCAAGACAGGGGGTTCGGGAACGAGCAGTACTTC. Its translation: CASSQDRGFGNEQYF.

The chain joins TRBV14 to TRBJ2-7, with 9 bases identical to TRBD1. V dropped 2 bases and J dropped 5; count of bases not matched to a gene: 13. Germline V lookup: CDR1 SGHDN, CDR2 FVKESK. The CDR3 is 17 residues long. The CDR3 spells CASSQYSGTGTIHEQYF. As DNA, the CDR3 is TGTGCCAGCAGCCAATATTCCGGGACAGGGACAATCCACGAGCAGTACTTC. Full variable domain (rest looked up from reference TRBV14 and TRBJ2-7): EAGVTQFPSHSVIEKGQTVTLRCDPISGHDNLYWYRRVMGKEIKFLLHFVKESKQDESGMPNNRFLAERTGGTYSTLKVQPAELEDSGVYFCASSQYSGTGTIHEQYFGPGTRLTVT.

V and J are TRBV12-5 and TRBJ2-1, with TRBD2 matching over 15 bases. Germline V gene data show CDR1 as LGHNT and CDR2 as FRNRAP. Trimming took 3 bases from V and 0 from J; bases not matched to a gene: 18. There are 23 residues in the CDR3. CDR3 residues: CASGFTVLERGLAGGLSYNEQFF. CDR3 bases: TGTGCTAGTGGTTTTACGGTTCTGGAAAGGGGACTAGCGGGAGGCCTCTCCTACAATGAGCAGTTCTTC.

This clone showed up just a few times. The V gene is TRBV6-5, the J gene TRBJ1-1, with 7 bases aligning to TRBD1. The junction had 13 bases not matched to a gene; V was cut back by 9 bases and J by 3 bases. CDR3 length: 15 amino acids. The germline CDR1 and CDR2 sequences are MNHEY and SVGAGI. The CDR3 nucleotides are TGTGCCAGTTACCCGTCGACAGGGAGGGACACTGAAGCTTTCTTT. Translating gives CASYPSTGRDTEAFF.

The rearrangement uses TRBV7-9 and TRBJ2-5; the D is unclear. V was shortened by 1 base and J by 5 bases, with 8 bases between the two germline ends. The CDR3 covers 13 residues. Germline lookup yields CDR1 SEHNR and CDR2 FQNEAQ (reference sequence). CDR3 bases: TGTGCCAGCAGCTTAGGTTTGTTGGAGACCCAGTACTTC. Amino acids: CASSLGLLETQYF. The entire variable domain, with the rest obtained from reference TRBV7-9 and TRBJ2-5, is as follows: DTGVSQNPRHKITKRGQNVTFRCDPISEHNRLYWYRQTLGQGPEFLTYFQNEAQLEKSRLLSDRFSAERPKGSFSTLEIQRTEQGDSAMYLCASSLGLLETQYFGPGTRLLVL.

The gene calls are TRBV4-3 and TRBJ2-3; 7 bases map to TRBD2. V shed 1 base, J shed 6 bases, and the junction held 10 bases outside the gene matches. This CDR3 contains 16 residues. The germline V gene encodes CDR1 LGHNA and CDR2 YSLEER. CDR3 in amino acids: CASSQVGGGGRDTQYF. In DNA, the CDR3 is TGCGCCAGCAGCCAAGTGGGGGGGGGAGGGCGGGATACGCAGTATTTT.

The V gene is TRBV10-3, the J gene TRBJ1-1; D unclear. CDR1 and CDR2 (germline): ENHRY, SYGVKD. V lost 4 bases, J lost 0 bases, and 12 bases lay in between. This CDR3 has 15 amino acids. The CDR3 DNA reads as TGTGCCATCAGTGCCACCTCCAGGATGAACACTGAAGCTTTCTTT. Translation gives CAISATSRMNTEAFF.

The chain joins TRBV5-6 to TRBJ2-7; D is possibly TRBD1 or TRBD2 (5 bases each). This CDR3 is built from 14 residues. V gave up 7 bases and J gave up 2 bases, with 16 bases separating them. Germline V CDR1 and CDR2: SGHDT, YYEEEE. The CDR3 region is CASRTRGVAYEQYF. In DNA, the CDR3 is TGTGCCAGCCGGACTCGAGGGGTTGCCTACGAGCAGTACTTC.

V usage is TRBV18 and J usage is TRBJ1-1; no firm D call. The CDR3 sequence is 15 residues long. Trimming took 5 bases from V and 1 from J, leaving 14 bases between them. The germline V gene encodes CDR1 KGHSH and CDR2 LQKENI. The CDR3 reads CASSRAGRPNTEAFF. CDR3 DNA: TGTGCCAGCTCAAGGGCCGGGAGACCGAACACTGAAGCTTTCTTT.

In DNA, the CDR3 is TGTGCCAGCTCAAGGATGTTAGCGGGGGGCCAAGAGACCCAGTACTTC. Translation: CASSRMLAGGQETQYF. This chain links TRBV18 with TRBJ2-5, with 10 bases matching TRBD2. The CDR3 has 16 residues. Germline V CDR1 and CDR2: KGHSH, LQKENI. V lost 5 bases to trimming and J lost 1 base; unmatched junction nucleotides: 7.

This clone was observed a single time. The chain carries TRBV19 and TRBJ2-7; D possibly corresponds to TRBD1 (6 bases). In germline, CDR1 is LNHDA, CDR2 SQIVND (reference sequence). The V and J ends lost 5 bases and 0 bases respectively, with 11 bases between them. CDR3 length equals 14 residues. The CDR3 DNA reads as TGTGCCAGTAGTCCTCGACAGGTCTCCTACGAGCAGTACTTC. It yields the protein CASSPRQVSYEQYF.